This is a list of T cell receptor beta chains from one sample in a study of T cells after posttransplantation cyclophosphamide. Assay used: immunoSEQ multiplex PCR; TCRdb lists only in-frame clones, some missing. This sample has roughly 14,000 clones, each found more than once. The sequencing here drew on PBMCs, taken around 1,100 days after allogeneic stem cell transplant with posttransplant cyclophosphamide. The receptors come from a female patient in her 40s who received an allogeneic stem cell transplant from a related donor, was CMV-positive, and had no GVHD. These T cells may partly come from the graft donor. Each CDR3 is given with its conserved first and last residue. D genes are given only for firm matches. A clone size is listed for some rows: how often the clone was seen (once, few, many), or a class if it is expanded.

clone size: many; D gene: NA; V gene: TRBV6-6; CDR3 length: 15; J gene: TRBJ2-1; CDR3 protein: CASSARGVIINEQFF; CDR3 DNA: TGTGCCAGCAGCGCACGGGGAGTAATAATCAATGAGCAGTTCTTC
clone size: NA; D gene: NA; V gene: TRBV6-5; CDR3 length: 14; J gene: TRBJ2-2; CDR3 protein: CASSPPTGTGELFF; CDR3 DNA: TGTGCCAGCAGCCCCCCGACGGGGACCGGGGAGCTGTTTTTT
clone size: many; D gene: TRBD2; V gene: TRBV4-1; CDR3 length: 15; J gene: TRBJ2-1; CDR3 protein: CASSYSGGALNEQFF; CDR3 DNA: TGCGCCAGCAGCTATAGCGGGGGGGCCCTTAATGAGCAGTTCTTC
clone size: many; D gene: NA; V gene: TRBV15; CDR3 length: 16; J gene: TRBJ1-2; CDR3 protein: CATSRDTRVWNYGYTF; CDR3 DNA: TGTGCCACCAGCAGAGATACCAGGGTCTGGAACTATGGCTACACCTTC
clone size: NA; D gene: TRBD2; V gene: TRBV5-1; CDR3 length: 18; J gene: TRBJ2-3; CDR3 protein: CASSSLSIGTSDTDTQYF; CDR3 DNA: TGCGCCAGCAGCTCCCTATCCATCGGGACTAGCGACACAGATACGCAGTATTTT
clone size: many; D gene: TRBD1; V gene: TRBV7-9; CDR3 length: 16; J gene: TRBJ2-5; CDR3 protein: CASSYGQGLGQETQYF; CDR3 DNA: TGTGCCAGCAGCTATGGACAGGGGCTTGGCCAAGAGACCCAGTACTTC
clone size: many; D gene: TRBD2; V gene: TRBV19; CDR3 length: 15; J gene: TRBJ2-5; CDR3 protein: CASSRIAGGPETQYF; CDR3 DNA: TGTGCCAGTAGTCGGATAGCGGGGGGGCCCGAGACCCAGTACTTC
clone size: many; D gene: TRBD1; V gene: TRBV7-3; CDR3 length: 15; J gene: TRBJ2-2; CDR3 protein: CASRLFTGGSGELFF; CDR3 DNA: TGTGCCAGCAGGTTATTTACAGGGGGTTCCGGGGAGCTGTTTTTT
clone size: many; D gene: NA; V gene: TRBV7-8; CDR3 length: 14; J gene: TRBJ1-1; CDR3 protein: CASSLLDKNTEAFF; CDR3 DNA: TGTGCCAGCAGCCTTCTGGACAAGAACACTGAAGCTTTCTTT
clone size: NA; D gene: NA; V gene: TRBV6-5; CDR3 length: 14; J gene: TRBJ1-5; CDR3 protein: CASSYSAGLRPQHF; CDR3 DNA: TGTGCCAGCAGTTACTCGGCAGGGCTCCGGCCCCAGCATTTT
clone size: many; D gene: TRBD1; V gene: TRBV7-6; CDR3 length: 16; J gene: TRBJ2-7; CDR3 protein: CASSLATGQGFYEQYF; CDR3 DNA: TGTGCCAGCAGCTTAGCGACAGGACAGGGTTTCTACGAGCAGTACTTC
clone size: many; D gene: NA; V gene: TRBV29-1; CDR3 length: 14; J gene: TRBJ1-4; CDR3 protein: CSVWTADYGEKLFF; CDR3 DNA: TGCAGCGTTTGGACAGCTGATTATGGTGAAAAACTGTTTTTT
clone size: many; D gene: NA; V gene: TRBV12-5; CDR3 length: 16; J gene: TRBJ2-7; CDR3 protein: CASGLSTRAPSYEQYF; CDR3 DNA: TGTGCTAGTGGTTTGTCTACCAGGGCCCCATCCTACGAGCAGTACTTC
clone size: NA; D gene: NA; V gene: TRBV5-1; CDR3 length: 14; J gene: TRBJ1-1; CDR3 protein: CASSFRGFDTEAFF; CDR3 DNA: TGCGCCAGCAGCTTTCGGGGGTTTGACACTGAAGCTTTCTTT
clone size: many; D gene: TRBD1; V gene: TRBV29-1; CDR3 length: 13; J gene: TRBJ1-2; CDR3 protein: CSGRQGANYGYTF; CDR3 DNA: TGCAGCGGCCGACAGGGGGCAAACTATGGCTACACCTTC
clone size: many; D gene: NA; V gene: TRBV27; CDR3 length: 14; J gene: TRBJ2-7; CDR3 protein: CASSLSDSSYEQYF; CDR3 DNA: TGTGCCAGCAGTTTATCAGACAGCTCCTACGAGCAGTACTTC
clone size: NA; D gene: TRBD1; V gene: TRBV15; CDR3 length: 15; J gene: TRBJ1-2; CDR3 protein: CATRGGLQGANGYTF; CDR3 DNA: TGTGCCACTAGGGGTGGTTTACAGGGGGCGAATGGCTACACCTTC
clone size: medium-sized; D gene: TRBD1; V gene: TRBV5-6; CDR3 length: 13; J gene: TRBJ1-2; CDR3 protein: CASSAGQVYGYTF; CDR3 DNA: TGTGCCAGCAGCGCCGGACAGGTCTATGGCTACACCTTC
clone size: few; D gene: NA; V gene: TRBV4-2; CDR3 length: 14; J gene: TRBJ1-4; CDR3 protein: CASSQGDGNEKLFF; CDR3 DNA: TGTGCCAGCAGCCAAGGAGATGGTAATGAAAAACTGTTTTTT
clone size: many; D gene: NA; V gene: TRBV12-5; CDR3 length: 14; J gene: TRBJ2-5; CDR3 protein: CASGLGQVGETQYF; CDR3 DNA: TGTGCTAGTGGTTTGGGACAGGTGGGAGAGACCCAGTACTTC
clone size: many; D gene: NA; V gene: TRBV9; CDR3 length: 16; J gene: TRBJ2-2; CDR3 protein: CASSVPWAPDTGELFF; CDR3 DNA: TGTGCCAGCAGCGTACCCTGGGCACCCGACACCGGGGAGCTGTTTTTT
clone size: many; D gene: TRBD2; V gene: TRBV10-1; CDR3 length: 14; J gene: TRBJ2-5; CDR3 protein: CASTGTSGTETQYF; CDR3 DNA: TGCGCCAGCACCGGGACTAGCGGGACAGAGACCCAGTACTTC
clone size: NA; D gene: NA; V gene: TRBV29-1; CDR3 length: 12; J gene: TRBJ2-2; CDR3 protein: CSAQAYTGELFF; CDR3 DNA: TGCAGCGCACAGGCGTACACCGGGGAGCTGTTTTTT
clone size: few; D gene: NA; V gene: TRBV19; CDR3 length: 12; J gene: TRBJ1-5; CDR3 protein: CATGISNQPQHF; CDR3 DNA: TGTGCCACGGGGATTAGCAATCAGCCCCAGCATTTT
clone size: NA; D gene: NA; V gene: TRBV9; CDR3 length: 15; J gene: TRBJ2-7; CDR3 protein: CAIFIKQETAYEQYF; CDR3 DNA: TGTGCCATCTTTATCAAACAGGAGACGGCATACGAGCAGTACTTC
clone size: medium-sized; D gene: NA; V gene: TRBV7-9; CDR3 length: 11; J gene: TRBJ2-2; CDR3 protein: CASSSYGELFF; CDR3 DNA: TGTGCCAGCAGCTCCTACGGGGAGCTGTTTTTT
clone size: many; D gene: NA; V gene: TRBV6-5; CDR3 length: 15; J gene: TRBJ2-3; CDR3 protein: CASSGDLTSTDTQYF; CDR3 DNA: TGTGCCAGCAGTGGAGACTTGACTAGCACAGATACGCAGTATTTT
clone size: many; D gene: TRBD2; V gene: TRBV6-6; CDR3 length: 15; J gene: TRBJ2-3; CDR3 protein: CASSLSGFETDTQYF; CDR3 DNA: TGTGCCAGCAGTCTTAGCGGGTTTGAGACAGATACGCAGTATTTT
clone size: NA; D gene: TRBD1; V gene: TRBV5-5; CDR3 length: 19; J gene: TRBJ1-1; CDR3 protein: CASSSPRAGGNFGFTEAFF; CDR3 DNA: TGTGCCAGCAGCAGCCCGCGGGCAGGGGGTAATTTTGGATTCACTGAAGCTTTCTTT
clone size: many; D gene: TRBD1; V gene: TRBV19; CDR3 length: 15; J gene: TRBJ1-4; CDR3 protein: CASSPPTGNHEKLFF; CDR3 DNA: TGTGCCAGTAGTCCTCCGACAGGGAACCATGAAAAACTGTTTTTT
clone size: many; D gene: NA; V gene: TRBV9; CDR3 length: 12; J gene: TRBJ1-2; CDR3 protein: CASSVPGDGYTF; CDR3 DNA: TGTGCCAGCAGCGTCCCAGGGGATGGCTACACCTTC
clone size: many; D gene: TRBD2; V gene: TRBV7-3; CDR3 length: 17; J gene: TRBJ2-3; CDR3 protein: CASSPSTGLAGTDTQYF; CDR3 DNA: TGTGCCAGCAGCCCCTCCACCGGACTAGCGGGCACAGATACGCAGTATTTT
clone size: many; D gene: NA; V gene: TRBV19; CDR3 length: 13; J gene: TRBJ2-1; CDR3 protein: CASRGRGENEQFF; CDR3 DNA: TGTGCCAGTAGGGGAAGGGGCGAAAATGAGCAGTTCTTC
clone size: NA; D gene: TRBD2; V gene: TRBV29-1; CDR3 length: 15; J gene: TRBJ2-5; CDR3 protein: CSVEGLAGKKETQYF; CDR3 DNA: TGCAGCGTTGAAGGACTAGCGGGAAAGAAAGAGACCCAGTACTTC
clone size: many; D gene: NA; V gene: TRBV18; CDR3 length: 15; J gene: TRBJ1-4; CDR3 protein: CASSPPGGLDEKLFF; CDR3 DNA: TGTGCCAGCTCACCACCCGGGGGGCTGGATGAAAAACTGTTTTTT
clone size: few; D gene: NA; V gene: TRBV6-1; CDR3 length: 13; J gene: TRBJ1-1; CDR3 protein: CASRDSVNTEAFF; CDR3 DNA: TGTGCCAGCAGAGATTCAGTGAACACTGAAGCTTTCTTT
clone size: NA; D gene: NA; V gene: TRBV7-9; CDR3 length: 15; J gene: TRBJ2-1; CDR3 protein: CASSKEVPSYNEQFF; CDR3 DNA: TGTGCCAGCAGCAAAGAGGTGCCCTCCTACAATGAGCAGTTCTTC